Described below is a single TCR beta chain sequence and its context. The germline gives CDR1 MNHNY, CDR2 SVGAGI (reference sequence). V was shortened by 8 bases and J by 4 bases, with 11 bases between the two germline ends. The CDR3 is 12 amino acids. Profiled with immunoSEQ multiplex PCR; TCRdb holds only in-frame clones, not every one. The table records about 34,000 clones, 88% of them present only once. This sample is part of a study of blood T cell repertoires in COVID-19. About the study: The cDNA or gDNA used as material had been derived from T cells, B-cell-depleted T cells, or PBMCs.

V gene TRBV6-6 combines with J gene TRBJ1-2; weak D call: TRBD1 (5 bases). Sequenced input: peripheral blood. This sequence originates from a man aged 55 to 70 with active COVID-19. The CDR3: CASGSTGYGYTF. The CDR3 nucleotides read TGTGCCAGCGGGTCCACAGGCTATGGCTACACCTTC.